The text below deals with one T cell receptor (beta chain). The sample belongs to a study of blood T cell repertoires in COVID-19. The CDR3 is 16 residues long. Germline V lookup: CDR1 LGHDT, CDR2 YNNKEL (reference sequence). J was trimmed by 3 bases and V by 5 bases; bases with no gene match: 2. Sequenced by immunoSEQ multiplex PCR; TCRdb stores in-frame clones only, minus some. The sample lists about 200,000 clones, roughly nine tenths seen once, with roughly 0.78% in the top ten. The origin of this receptor is a woman in her 70s with acute or convalescent COVID-19. This sequence joins TRBV3-1 (or the pseudogene TRBV3-2) and TRBJ2-1; 15 bases map to TRBD2. Sequenced sample: peripheral blood. This CDR3 is CASSGTSGGYYNEQFF. The DNA of the CDR3 is TGTGCCAGCAGCGGGACTAGCGGGGGGTACTACAATGAGCAGTTCTTC.